The next 10 T cell receptor beta chains were all read from a single sample in a study of radiotherapy plus CTLA-4 blockade in lung cancer. Profiled with immunoSEQ multiplex PCR; TCRdb holds only in-frame clones, not every one. This table holds fewer than 50,000 clones, roughly 59% found once. The material sequenced was peripheral blood, taken from a patient treated with radiotherapy plus ipilimumab. The source is a human donor with non-small cell lung cancer who had a partial response to radiotherapy plus ipilimumab.

The sample holds a few counts of this clone. The V and J genes are TRBV6-6 and TRBJ1-2; D may be TRBD1 (5 bases). The CDR3 loop spans 13 amino acids. Germline-derived CDR1 and CDR2 are MNHNY and SVGAGI (reference sequence). Trimming took off 10 bases at V and 8 bases at J, with 20 bases between the two ends. The CDR3 bases are TGTGCCACCGTAATGGGGCCCGGTGCAGGCTACACCTTC. This gives the protein CATVMGPGAGYTF.

The rearrangement joins TRBV6-6 to TRBJ2-7; TRBD1 aligns across 7 bases. J gave up 4 bases and V 5 bases, and 14 bases lay outside the gene matches. Germline V CDR1 and CDR2: MNHNY, SVGAGI (reference sequence). This CDR3 spans 16 amino acids. The CDR3 sequence: CASSPQGLGGGYEQYF. The CDR3 DNA sequence: TGTGCCAGCAGTCCCCAGGGGTTAGGGGGCGGGTACGAGCAGTACTTC.

This clone has more than one count but fewer than ten. This CDR3 is CAWSAGNTEAFF. CDR3 DNA sequence: TGTGCCTGGAGTGCAGGGAACACTGAAGCTTTCTTT. The chain links TRBV30 to TRBJ1-1; D gene ambiguous. Germline CDR1 is GTSNPN and CDR2 is SVGIG (reference sequence). Trimming removed 1 base at V and 1 base at J, with 4 bases between. This CDR3 has 12 residues.

J is TRBJ1-1 and V is TRBV5-4; D is ambiguous. The germline gives CDR1 SGHNT, CDR2 YYREEE (reference sequence). Trimming cost V 4 bases and J 0 bases, with 10 bases left between them. The CDR3 spans 14 residues. The DNA of the CDR3 is TGTGCCAGCAGCCCCATCCCATTGAACACTGAAGCTTTCTTT. This codes for CASSPIPLNTEAFF. The full variable domain, completed using reference TRBV5-4 and TRBJ1-1, is ETGVTQSPTHLIKTRGQQVTLRCSSQSGHNTVSWYQQALGQGPQFIFQYYREEENGRGNFPPRFSGLQFPNYSSELNVNALELDDSALYLCASSPIPLNTEAFFGQGTRLTVV.

The genes are TRBV6-5 and TRBJ1-6, with D possibly being TRBD1 (5 bases). Trimming took 4 bases from V and 8 from J, leaving 15 bases between them. CDR3 length: 15 amino acids. From germline, CDR1 is MNHEY and CDR2 SVGAGI. The CDR3 coding sequence is TGTGCCAGCAGTTCTCTAGGGGTGGATGATTCACCCCTCCACTTT. Translating gives CASSSLGVDDSPLHF.

This rearrangement joins TRBV6-5 to TRBJ2-3; 8 bases align to TRBD2. The CDR3 is 15 amino acids. After removal of 7 bases from V and 1 base from J, the junction contained 7 bases not matched to a gene. Germline V lookup: CDR1 MNHEY, CDR2 SVGAGI. The CDR3 here is CASNQAGAGTDTQYF. CDR3 sequence (DNA): TGTGCCAGCAACCAAGCGGGAGCGGGCACAGATACGCAGTATTTT.

This rearrangement joins TRBV6-1 to TRBJ2-1; D is undetermined. This CDR3 comprises 13 residues. Germline V gives CDR1 MNHNS, CDR2 SASEGT. Trimming removed 7 bases at V and 6 bases at J, with 13 bases between. CDR3 sequence (DNA): TGTGCCAGCAACCTAAGTCCTGGCAATGAGCAGTTCTTC. Translating it yields CASNLSPGNEQFF.

This clone has only one observation. The V and J genes are TRBV6-5 and TRBJ2-5; TRBD2 is a possible D gene (6 bases). Trimming shortened V by 5 bases and J by 7 bases, and 14 bases separated the two germline ends. The CDR3 runs to 13 residues. Germline assignment: CDR1 MNHEY and CDR2 SVGAGI. As DNA, the CDR3 is TGTGCCAGCAGTCCTGGGACTTTGCGGACCCAGTACTTC. This translates into CASSPGTLRTQYF.

This clone has only one observation. The chain couples TRBV7-2 to TRBJ2-3, with TRBD2 matching 9 bases. The germline gives CDR1 SGHTA, CDR2 FQGNSA. CDR3 size: 15 residues. J lost 1 base, V lost 4 bases, and 3 bases had no gene match. The CDR3 reads CASSSKRGGTDTQYF. CDR3 in DNA: TGTGCCAGCAGCTCCAAGCGGGGGGGCACAGATACGCAGTATTTT.

The chain couples TRBV19 to TRBJ1-6; TRBD1 is a possible D gene (5 bases). The CDR3 runs to 16 residues. Germline CDR1 and CDR2: LNHDA and SQIVND (reference sequence). Trimming took 3 bases from V and 6 from J, leaving 15 bases between them. The CDR3: CASSISGQGSNSPLHF. The CDR3 DNA reads TGTGCCAGTAGTATTTCAGGGCAGGGAAGTAATTCACCCCTCCACTTT.